This T cell receptor (beta chain) was profiled in a study of blood T cell repertoires in COVID-19. Study background: Spain, Italy and the United States supplied samples that represented acute and convalescent COVID-19.

The length of the CDR3 is 13 residues. Trimming removed 7 bases at V and 7 bases at J, with 16 bases between. CDR1 and CDR2 (germline): SEHNR, FQNEAQ (reference sequence). Those enrolled in Seattle joined during active infection and were followed longitudinally afterward. In the authors' methods: Researchers report that nucleated cell counts were estimated from reference gene primer amplification. Assay used: immunoSEQ multiplex PCR; TCRdb lists only in-frame clones, some missing. V, J and clone size derive from that table, while D and trimming were established from the DNA sequence. In the table there are 300,000 to 450,000 clones, roughly nine tenths of which are singletons.

Sequenced input: peripheral blood. The source of this sequence is a woman aged 60-75 years with COVID-19, enrolled during active disease. V is TRBV7-9 and J is TRBJ1-2; D might be TRBD1 (5 bases). Written as DNA, the CDR3 is TGTGCCAGCACCCGTACAGGTCCTCTTGGCTACACCTTC. Translating it yields CASTRTGPLGYTF.